The clone carrying this TCR beta chain was picked up one time. The antigen is unknown. The authors extracted RNA and reverse transcribed it into cDNA as the sequencing template. Profiled with immunoSEQ multiplex PCR; TCRdb holds only in-frame clones, not every one. The sample has a few hundred thousand clones; around three fifths are singletons. Deletions cut 4 bases from V and 10 bases from J, with 13 bases between. Germline assignment: CDR1 GTSNPN and CDR2 SVGIG (reference sequence). CDR3 length: 11 amino acids. The data were obtained in a study of CD8+ T cells in alopecia areata. Study information: Treated patients were given 5 to 10 mg oral tofacitinib twice daily. Findings and caveats of the study: The treated group had a single nonresponder, limiting CD8+ expansion-response conclusions.

Treatment indicated: oral pan-JAK inhibitor, 5-10 mg twice daily. This receptor was identified in a human donor with alopecia areata. Sample: CD4+ T cells sorted from blood, taken at week 4, from a patient treated with tofacitinib. The rearrangement links TRBV30 to TRBJ1-1; D is possibly TRBD1 (6 bases). The CDR3 here is CAWNDRLGAFF. The DNA for the CDR3 is TGTGCCTGGAATGACAGGTTGGGAGCTTTCTTT.